This T cell receptor beta chain was recorded in a study of blood T cells in healthy people across ages. Whole-study results and caveats: The long-lived group displayed more naive CD4+ cells, plus higher diversity, than the aged donors did. The recorded TCR beta diversity per million T cells decreased in a roughly linear manner with age.

CDR3 size: 14 residues. The V gene's germline CDR1 is KGHDR and CDR2 SFDVKD. The V end lost 5 bases, the J end lost 3 bases, and 9 bases lay between the germline ends. RNA extraction gave at least 5 micrograms of total RNA per sample. Regarding this clonotype: Its target is unknown.

Through a sample-barcoded 5' primer and a J-beta primer mix, a second PCR was run for roughly 7 to 11 cycles. TCRdb recomputed calls from the 5' RACE reads with MiXCR, one row per CDR3 protein. The data contain about a million distinct CDR3 sequences, roughly 50% of them seen just once; the ten biggest clones take up 20% to 25%. Sequencing was performed on blood. This chain connects TRBV24-1 to TRBJ2-2; D gene uncertain. This receptor was taken from a woman aged 60-70 years in good health. The CDR3 DNA reads TGTGCCACCAGTGGCCAGTCTTACACCGGGGAGCTGTTTTTT. Translated: CATSGQSYTGELFF.